The source of this T cell receptor beta chain is a study of long-term antiretroviral therapy in people with HIV. Broader study findings: Blood draws took place between 2004 and 2017 and possibly involved older ART regimens.

Each HIV participant was treated in the United States. In regard to this clone: Its antigen is still unknown.

In germline, CDR1 is SGHRS, CDR2 YFSETQ. This CDR3 region has 16 residues. V lost 0 bases and J 4 bases, leaving 11 bases between the germline ends. Survey-level immunoSEQ v3.0 assays were run. Only in-frame clones appear in the TCRdb table, and some are missing; sequencing was by immunoSEQ multiplex PCR. The sample carries around 32,000 clones, around 89% recorded once. The chain carries TRBV5-1 and TRBJ2-6; a possible D gene is TRBD1 (6 bases). The origin of this receptor is a man in his forties or fifties with HIV. The source material was unsorted PBMCs, sampled 3.2 years before starting antiretroviral therapy. The chain's CDR3 is CASSLGGGAGANVLTF. The CDR3 bases are TGCGCCAGCAGCTTGGGTGGGGGCGCCGGGGCCAACGTCCTGACTTTC.